What follows is one T cell receptor beta chain and its context. As yet, its antigen is unknown. CD45RA-negative memory and CD45RA+ naive subsets were split from the CD4+ cells. The germline V and J ends were trimmed by 5 bases and 5 bases, with 16 bases remaining between them. CDR1 LNHDA and CDR2 SQIVND come from the germline V gene (reference sequence). This CDR3 comprises 15 residues. This record belongs to a study of shared clonotypes between healthy human individuals. Broader study findings: Non-shared clonotypes showed lower generation probabilities than clonotypes common to all four donors. Clonotypes that were shared across a handful of donors made up 4% to 6% of naive CD4 clonotypes.

Replicate PCRs for sorted subsets used about 200 ng DNA; this equaled tens of thousands of T cell genomes. Clones were sequenced by immunoSEQ multiplex PCR, and TCRdb holds only the in-frame ones, with some missing. Of under 2,500,000 clones detected, 95% appear once; the ten largest clones hold 0.1% to 0.15%. The material sequenced was naive CD4+ T cells sorted from blood. Documented subset: CD45RA+ positively selected. This TCR came from a man between 18 and 29 years old in good health. This sequence joins TRBV19 and TRBJ1-5; D is possibly TRBD1 (6 bases). CDR3 amino acids: CASSYRTVGYQPQHF. The DNA of the CDR3 is TGTGCCAGTAGTTACCGGACAGTCGGGTATCAGCCCCAGCATTTT.